These T cell receptor beta chains were read from a single sample in a study of T cell changes during pregnancy in multiple sclerosis. Some clones are missing from TCRdb's copy, which holds only in-frame ones; the method was immunoSEQ multiplex PCR. The sample includes 42,000 or so clones, 94% of them seen just once. The specimen comprised CD8+ T cells from peripheral blood mononuclear cells, sampled in the third trimester of pregnancy. Receptor source: a female donor with multiple sclerosis, enrolled in a pregnancy study. Both conserved end residues are part of each CDR3. The order of the fields is CDR3 length, clone size, V gene, J gene, D gene, CDR3 protein, CDR3 DNA. The D gene is left open where the match is weak. Size is omitted from some rows. Given values are once, few, many or a class for expanded clones.

14,NA,TRBV9,TRBJ2-7,NA,CASSVGFVADEQYF,TGTGCCAGCAGCGTAGGCTTCGTGGCGGACGAGCAGTACTTC
16,NA,TRBV6-1,TRBJ2-1,TRBD1,CASSEDLGTGYNEQFF,TGTGCCAGCAGTGAAGACCTCGGGACAGGCTACAATGAGCAGTTCTTC
14,NA,TRBV14,TRBJ2-7,TRBD1,CASSQRDRGWEQYF,TGTGCCAGCAGCCAACGGGACAGGGGTTGGGAGCAGTACTTC
14,few,TRBV11-2,TRBJ2-7,TRBD1,CASRFTGGHYEQYF,TGTGCCAGCAGATTTACAGGGGGACACTACGAGCAGTACTTC
16,NA,TRBV15,TRBJ2-5,TRBD2,CATSRVIAGVGETQYF,TGTGCCACCAGCAGAGTTATAGCGGGAGTAGGGGAGACCCAGTACTTC
14,NA,TRBV28,TRBJ1-4,TRBD1,CASSWTGRSEKLFF,TGTGCCAGCAGTTGGACAGGGCGGAGTGAAAAACTGTTTTTT
14,NA,TRBV4-1,TRBJ2-2,NA,CASSQAEGHGELFF,TGCGCCAGCAGCCAAGCGGAGGGCCACGGGGAGCTGTTTTTT
15,NA,TRBV27,TRBJ2-1,TRBD1,CASSYRDRSSNEQFF,TGTGCCAGCAGCTACCGGGACAGAAGTTCCAATGAGCAGTTCTTC
16,NA,TRBV5-6,TRBJ1-6,NA,CASSGGGETSNSPLHF,TGTGCCAGCAGCGGAGGCGGAGAGACCTCCAATTCACCCCTCCACTTT
15,NA,TRBV2,TRBJ2-1,TRBD2,CASSVAGVGYNEQFF,TGTGCCAGCAGTGTCGCGGGGGTGGGTTACAATGAGCAGTTCTTC
16,NA,TRBV7-6,TRBJ2-7,TRBD2,CASSLGTSGGAYEQYF,TGTGCCAGCAGCTTAGGGACTAGCGGGGGGGCCTACGAGCAGTACTTC
15,NA,TRBV27,TRBJ2-1,NA,CASRMVTGTHNEQFF,TGTGCCAGCCGAATGGTCACAGGGACCCACAATGAGCAGTTCTTC
13,NA,TRBV6-5,TRBJ2-1,NA,CASSYGRSYEQFF,TGTGCCAGCAGTTACGGGAGGAGCTATGAGCAGTTCTTC
13,NA,TRBV9,TRBJ2-1,NA,CASSSPSSGEQFF,TGTGCCAGCAGCTCCCCTTCATCGGGTGAGCAGTTCTTC
14,NA,TRBV5-4,TRBJ2-1,TRBD2,CASSFGGSDNEQFF,TGTGCCAGCAGCTTCGGGGGGAGCGACAATGAGCAGTTCTTC
16,NA,TRBV9,TRBJ2-2,TRBD1,CASSMTGTGENGELFF,TGTGCCAGCAGCATGACCGGGACAGGGGAGAACGGGGAGCTGTTTTTT
15,NA,TRBV2,TRBJ1-4,NA,CASSGSDIVAEKLFF,TGTGCCAGCAGTGGTTCGGACATCGTAGCCGAAAAACTGTTTTTT
14,NA,TRBV19,TRBJ1-5,TRBD1,CASSIGDSWQPQHF,TGTGCCAGTAGTATTGGGGACAGTTGGCAGCCCCAGCATTTT
14,NA,TRBV4-1,TRBJ2-7,NA,CASSQAPRVNEQYF,TGCGCCAGCAGCCAGGCCCCGAGGGTCAACGAGCAGTACTTC
14,NA,TRBV27,TRBJ2-5,NA,CASRLRTGQETQYF,TGTGCCAGCAGACTTCGGACGGGACAAGAGACCCAGTACTTC
15,NA,TRBV4-1,TRBJ1-3,NA,CASSQIGGTGNTIYF,TGCGCCAGCAGCCAAATCGGCGGGACTGGAAACACCATATATTTT
12,NA,TRBV28,TRBJ2-1,NA,CASSPPYNEQFF,TGTGCCAGCAGTCCTCCGTACAATGAGCAGTTCTTC
13,NA,TRBV5-4,TRBJ1-1,NA,CASSLDDRAEAFF,TGTGCCAGCAGCTTGGATGACCGGGCTGAAGCTTTCTTT
11,NA,TRBV29-1,TRBJ1-1,TRBD1,CSVGGQPAAFF,TGCAGCGTTGGGGGACAGCCGGCAGCTTTCTTT
16,NA,TRBV19,TRBJ2-2,NA,CASSIRGLSSAGELFF,TGTGCCAGTAGTATAAGGGGACTTTCCAGCGCCGGGGAGCTGTTTTTT
15,NA,TRBV27,TRBJ2-2,NA,CASSLGTANTGELFF,TGTGCCAGCAGCCTAGGTACGGCCAACACCGGGGAGCTGTTTTTT